The 26 T cell receptor beta chains given below trace back to one sample, sequenced in a study of blood T cells in healthy people across ages. Together with a sample-barcoded 5' primer, a J-beta primer mix was included in a second PCR lasting about 7 to 12 cycles. Each CDR3 protein gets one entry after TCRdb re-called the 5' RACE reads with MiXCR. The sample has about 290,000 distinct CDR3 sequences, roughly 29% seen once. Specimen: blood. The receptors originated from a woman in her seventies in good health.

This clonotype was found a few times. The chain couples TRBV5-1 to TRBJ2-2; possibly TRBD2 for D (6 bases). CDR3 length: 15 amino acids. Between the trimmed V and J ends, which lost 0 bases and 2 bases, there was a span of 8 bases. In germline, CDR1 is SGHRS, CDR2 YFSETQ. In nucleotides, the CDR3 is TGCGCCAGCAGCTTGGTGGCGGGAAACACCGGGGAGCTGTTTTTT. Its protein is CASSLVAGNTGELFF.

The V call is TRBV20-1, the J call TRBJ1-6; 9 bases align to TRBD1. CDR3 length equals 16 residues. The J segment lost 10 bases and the V segment lost 3 bases, leaving 13 bases of the junction unmatched. Germline V CDR1 and CDR2: DFQATT, SNEGSKA (reference sequence). In DNA, the CDR3 is TGCAGTGCTAGTGGGCCTGGACAGGGGAGGAAATCACCCCTCCACTTT. Translating gives CSASGPGQGRKSPLHF.

This clonotype showed up just a few times. The chain joins TRBV10-3 to TRBJ2-7, with 7 bases that match TRBD2. There are 12 residues in the CDR3. With V trimmed by 8 bases and J by 4 bases, 5 bases remained unmatched. Germline CDR1 is ENHRY and CDR2 is SYGVKD. The CDR3 reads CAIGQRGYEQYF. CDR3 in DNA: TGTGCCATCGGCCAGCGGGGATACGAGCAGTACTTC.

The rearrangement uses TRBV7-2 and TRBJ1-3; 7 bases agree with TRBD1. The CDR3 is made up of 16 amino acids. The junction had 6 bases not matched to a gene; V was cut back by 4 bases and J by 0 bases. Germline loops: CDR1 SGHTA, CDR2 FQGNSA. CDR3 loop: CASSSGTAHSGNTIYF. Written as DNA, the CDR3 is TGTGCCAGCAGCTCTGGGACAGCTCACTCTGGAAACACCATATATTTT.

This clonotype was seen only a few times. The chain links TRBV5-1 to TRBJ1-4; D possibly corresponds to TRBD1 (5 bases). In germline, CDR1 is SGHRS, CDR2 YFSETQ. The germline V and J ends were trimmed by 6 bases and 5 bases, with 17 bases remaining between them. This CDR3 has 15 amino acids. The CDR3 reads CASTSGTRPNEKLFF. The CDR3 coding sequence is TGCGCCAGCACCTCCGGGACCCGGCCGAATGAAAAACTGTTTTTT.

This clonotype was recorded a few times. This chain connects TRBV4-1 to TRBJ2-7; 11 bases map to TRBD2. The J call may be incorrect, as the DNA end agrees better with TRBJ2-1. The CDR3 loop spans 18 amino acids. In germline, CDR1 is MGHRA, CDR2 YSYEKL. The CDR3 DNA follows: TGCGCCAGCAGCCCAGGGAGCGGGACTAGCGGCCCAGAGGATGAGCAGTTCTTC. Translation gives CASSPGSGTSGPEDEQFF.

This chain links TRBV28 with TRBJ2-5, with TRBD2 matching over 11 bases. The trim removed 4 bases at V and 2 bases at J, leaving 6 bases unmatched. The CDR3 totals 16 residues. Per germline, CDR1 MDHEN and CDR2 SYDVKM. CDR3 region: CASSSLGLAEQETQYF. The CDR3 DNA reads as TGTGCCAGCAGTTCCCTGGGACTAGCGGAGCAAGAGACCCAGTACTTC.

The chain has TRBV6-2 or TRBV6-3 and TRBJ2-7; 7 bases agree with TRBD1. After removal of 0 bases from V and 4 bases from J, the junction contained 9 bases not matched to a gene. CDR3 length: 16 amino acids. From germline, CDR1 is MNHEY and CDR2 SVGEGT. DNA for the CDR3: TGTGCCAGCAGTTACTCGTATCTGGACAGGCCGTACGAGCAGTACTTC. Its protein is CASSYSYLDRPYEQYF.

The chain joins TRBV4-1 to TRBJ2-3; 8 bases are shared with TRBD2. V gave up 5 bases and J gave up 0 bases; unmatched junction bases: 7. The CDR3 is 16 residues long. Per germline, CDR1 MGHRA and CDR2 YSYEKL. CDR3: CASSKMASGSTDTQYF. CDR3 nucleotide sequence: TGCGCCAGCAGCAAGATGGCTAGCGGGAGCACAGATACGCAGTATTTT.

This clonotype has just a few counts. The V call is TRBV19, the J call TRBJ2-1, with 10 nucleotides matching TRBD1. CDR1 and CDR2 (germline): LNHDA, SQIVND (reference sequence). V lost 8 bases and J lost 7; bases outside the gene matches: 8. This CDR3 is 14 amino acids long. CDR3 region: CASRPDRGRNEQFF. In nucleotides, the CDR3 is TGTGCCAGTCGCCCGGACAGGGGGAGGAATGAGCAGTTCTTC.

This clonotype was detected a few times. A junction end diverges from the germline sequence, so it may reflect a read error. The rearrangement links TRBV7-9 to TRBJ2-5; possible D gene TRBD2, 5 bases. The CDR3 covers 12 residues. Germline V CDR1 and CDR2: SEHNR, FQNEAQ (reference sequence). The CDR3 DNA follows: TGTGCCAGCAGCTTATATCCCGGAGGAACGTTCTTC. It yields the protein CASSLYPGGTFF.

This chain uses TRBV5-1 with TRBJ2-1, with TRBD2 identical over 15 bases. Per germline, CDR1 SGHRS and CDR2 YFSETQ. V shed 4 bases, J shed 6 bases, and the junction held 5 bases outside the gene matches. The length of the CDR3 is 16 residues. The CDR3 sequence: CASSTMGLAGGNEQFF. DNA for the CDR3: TGCGCCAGCAGCACTATGGGACTAGCGGGAGGCAATGAGCAGTTCTTC.

The gene calls are TRBV20-1 and TRBJ2-3; TRBD1 might be the D (6 bases). The CDR3 runs 15 residues. Per the germline V gene, CDR1 is DFQATT and CDR2 is SNEGSKA (reference sequence). Trimming cost V 3 bases and J 1 base, with 14 bases left between them. CDR3 bases: TGCAGTGCTAGGAACAGGGTGCTGGGCACAGATACGCAGTATTTT. Its protein is CSARNRVLGTDTQYF.

The rearrangement joins TRBV28 to TRBJ1-6, with D unclear. The germline gives CDR1 MDHEN, CDR2 SYDVKM. V was shortened by 3 bases and J by 8 bases, with 5 bases between the two germline ends. The CDR3 totals 12 residues. CDR3 in DNA: TGTGCCAGCAGTTTGGGCGATTCACCCCTCCACTTT. It specifies CASSLGDSPLHF. Full variable domain (missing parts from reference TRBV28 and TRBJ1-6): DVKVTQSSRYLVKRTGEKVFLECVQDMDHENMFWYRQDPGLGLRLIYFSYDVKMKEKGDIPEGYSVSREKKERFSLILESASTNQTSMYLCASSLGDSPLHFGNGTRLTVT.

About this clonotype: One junction end does not reproduce the germline sequence, and a read error may be involved. This chain links TRBV18 with TRBJ1-2; unclear D gene. The CDR3 is 14 residues long. CDR1 and CDR2 (germline): KGHSH, LQKENI. In nucleotides, the CDR3 is TGTGCCAGCTCAAACACCATCTCAGGAGAAGGCTACCCCTTC. It encodes CASSNTISGEGYPF.

This clonotype was picked up a small number of times. This chain links TRBV28 with TRBJ2-1, with D perhaps matching TRBD2 (6 bases). CDR3 length: 12 residues. From germline, CDR1 is MDHEN and CDR2 SYDVKM. V was pared by 7 bases and J by 8 bases, with 12 bases between. CDR3 sequence (DNA): TGTGCCAGCACCCCGGCGGGGTATGAGCAGTTCTTC. Protein product: CASTPAGYEQFF.

The genes are TRBV6-1 and TRBJ2-5; D uncertain. V lost 7 bases and J 1 base, leaving 13 bases between the germline ends. The germline CDR1 and CDR2 sequences are MNHNS and SASEGT. This CDR3 has 14 residues. Here the CDR3 DNA reads TGTGCCAGCACAGGATACGCGTCCCAAGAGACCCAGTACTTC. Its translation is CASTGYASQETQYF.

The chain uses TRBV20-1 and TRBJ1-1; D remains ambiguous. Germline loops: CDR1 DFQATT, CDR2 SNEGSKA (reference sequence). The CDR3 is made up of 12 amino acids. Trimming stripped 6 bases from V and 1 base from J, with 9 bases between. CDR3 nucleotide sequence: TGCAGTGCCCAATCAGGGAACACTGAAGCTTTCTTT. It specifies CSAQSGNTEAFF.

Only a few counts were recorded for this clonotype. The chain couples TRBV2 to TRBJ2-1; perhaps D is TRBD1 or TRBD2 (6 bases each). Trimming stripped 7 bases from V and 9 bases from J, with 16 bases between. The CDR3 covers 13 residues. Germline V CDR1 and CDR2: SNHLY, FYNNEI. In DNA, the CDR3 is TGTGCCAGCATGCGGGACAATTTGGGTGAGCAGTTCTTC. The encoded protein is CASMRDNLGEQFF.

V is TRBV28 and J is TRBJ2-5; D is undetermined. The CDR3 has 15 residues. Deletions cut 4 bases from V and 5 bases from J, with 17 bases between. The V gene's germline CDR1 is MDHEN and CDR2 SYDVKM. CDR3 region: CASSSPLPLGETQYF. As DNA, the CDR3 is TGTGCCAGCAGTTCCCCTTTACCCCTGGGGGAGACCCAGTACTTC.

This clonotype was detected ten times or more. This chain joins TRBV5-1 and TRBJ2-4, with no clear D. Germline CDR1 reads SGHRS; CDR2 reads YFSETQ. The length of the CDR3 is 14 residues. V shed 0 bases and J shed 3 bases, with 7 bases lying between them. The CDR3 coding sequence is TGCGCCAGCAGCTTGGGGGTTAACAAAAACATTCAGTACTTC. Protein product: CASSLGVNKNIQYF.

V gene TRBV7-6 combines with J gene TRBJ2-1; a weak D match, TRBD1 (6 bases). The CDR3 runs 16 residues. Germline V gene sequence: CDR1 SGHVS, CDR2 FNYEAQ. V was pared by 6 bases and J by 2 bases, with 17 bases between. For the CDR3, the DNA is TGTGCCAGCAGTAAACTAACAGGGAACACCTACAATGAGCAGTTCTTC. Its protein product is CASSKLTGNTYNEQFF.

The chain combines TRBV20-1 with TRBJ1-1; unclear D gene. V lost 1 base and J 5 bases, leaving 14 bases between the germline ends. CDR3 length: 14 residues. The V gene's germline CDR1 is DFQATT and CDR2 SNEGSKA (reference sequence). CDR3 in amino acids: CSARVSPGETEAFF. The DNA for the CDR3 is TGCAGTGCTAGAGTGTCCCCTGGGGAGACTGAAGCTTTCTTT.

The rearrangement links TRBV6-5 to TRBJ2-7; possible D gene TRBD2, 6 bases. The germline V and J ends were trimmed by 4 bases and 6 bases, with 28 bases remaining between them. This CDR3 has 18 residues. From germline, CDR1 is MNHEY and CDR2 SVGAGI. CDR3 loop: CASSSFLPGPRGGREQYF. The CDR3 nucleotides are TGTGCCAGCAGTTCCTTCTTACCCGGACCTAGAGGAGGGCGCGAGCAGTACTTC.

This chain connects TRBV28 to TRBJ2-5; weak D call: TRBD2 (6 bases). Deletions cut 6 bases from V and 5 bases from J, with 16 bases between. Per germline, CDR1 MDHEN and CDR2 SYDVKM. The CDR3 is made up of 14 amino acids. The CDR3 region has the DNA TGTGCCAGCAGAGGGACTCGCCCGAGGGAGACCCAGTACTTC. This codes for CASRGTRPRETQYF.

This clonotype has just a few counts. The J gene is TRBJ1-4, the V gene TRBV20-1; 9 bases agree with TRBD1. The germline gives CDR1 DFQATT, CDR2 SNEGSKA (reference sequence). The CDR3 is 16 residues long. V trimming: 3 bases; J trimming: 2 bases; junction bases outside the gene matches: 7. The CDR3 is CSARRQGGLTNEKLFF. As DNA, the CDR3 is TGCAGTGCTAGGAGACAGGGGGGTTTGACTAATGAAAAACTGTTTTTT.